This note documents a single TCR beta chain sequence. Following RNA extraction, reverse transcription yielded cDNA that acted as the sequencing template. Clones were sequenced by immunoSEQ multiplex PCR, and TCRdb holds only the in-frame ones, with some missing. The sample gives over 150,000 clones, 60% to 75% of which show up once; approximately 14% is in the top ten. The germline V gene encodes CDR1 SGHVS and CDR2 FQNEAQ. The CDR3 covers 14 residues. V was pared by 5 bases and J by 2 bases, with 12 bases between. This specimen comes from a study of CD8+ T cells in alopecia areata. Documented treatment: oral pan-JAK inhibitor, 5-10 mg twice daily.

The input for sequencing was CD4+ T cells sorted from blood, taken at week 24, from a patient treated with tofacitinib. The receptor was isolated from a human donor with alopecia areata. The chain couples TRBV7-8 to TRBJ1-1, with D unclear. CDR3 loop: CASSKMGGNTEAFF. CDR3 sequence (DNA): TGTGCCAGCAGCAAAATGGGAGGAAACACTGAAGCTTTCTTT.